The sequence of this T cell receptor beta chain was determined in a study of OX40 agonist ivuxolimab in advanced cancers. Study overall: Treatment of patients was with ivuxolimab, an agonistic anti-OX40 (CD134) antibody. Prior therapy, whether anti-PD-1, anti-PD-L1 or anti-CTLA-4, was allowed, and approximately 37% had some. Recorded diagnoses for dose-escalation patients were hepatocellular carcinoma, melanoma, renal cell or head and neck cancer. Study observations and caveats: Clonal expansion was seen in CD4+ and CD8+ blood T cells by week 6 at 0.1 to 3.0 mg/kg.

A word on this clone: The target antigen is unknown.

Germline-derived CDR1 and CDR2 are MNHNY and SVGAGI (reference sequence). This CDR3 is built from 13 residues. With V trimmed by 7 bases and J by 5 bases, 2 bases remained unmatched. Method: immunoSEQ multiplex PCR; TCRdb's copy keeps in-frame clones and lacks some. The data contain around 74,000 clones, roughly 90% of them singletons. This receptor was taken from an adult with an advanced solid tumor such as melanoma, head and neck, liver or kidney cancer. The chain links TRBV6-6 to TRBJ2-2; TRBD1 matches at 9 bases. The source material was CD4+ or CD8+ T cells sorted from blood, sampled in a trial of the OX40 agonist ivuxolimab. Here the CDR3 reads CASKQGATGELFF. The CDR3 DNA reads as TGTGCCAGCAAACAGGGGGCAACCGGGGAGCTGTTTTTT.